A selection of T cell receptor beta chains follows, all from one sample in a study of T cell repertoires in cytomegalovirus infection. Their antigens remain unidentified. TCRdb redid the calling of the reads with MiXCR, one entry per CDR3 protein. The data hold approximately 500,000 distinct CDR3 sequences, with 25% to 35% observed a single time. The sequencing here drew on cultured PBMCs, taken from culture after CMV antigen stimulation. The receptor set was obtained from a human donor in good health (CMV status not recorded). Some clones in this sample may be carry-over from other donors' samples. The CDR3 runs from the conserved cysteine through the conserved F or W. Each record gives: J gene, V gene, clone size, D gene, CDR3 protein, CDR3 DNA. The D gene is left open where the match is weak. Clone size is stated in some rows and not others, as once, few, many or a class when expanded.

j_call: TRBJ2-3; v_call: TRBV20-1; clone_size: NA; d_call: NA; cdr3_aa: CSASRRDWDTQYF; cdr3_nt: TGCAGTGCTAGTCGGCGGGATTGGGATACGCAGTATTTT
j_call: TRBJ2-3; v_call: TRBV5-1; clone_size: NA; d_call: NA; cdr3_aa: CASSLPRTVDTDTQYF; cdr3_nt: TGCGCCAGCAGCTTGCCCCGGACAGTGGACACAGATACGCAGTATTTT
j_call: TRBJ1-1; v_call: TRBV18; clone_size: NA; d_call: TRBD1; cdr3_aa: CASSPPWDRASLTEAFF; cdr3_nt: TGTGCCAGCTCACCACCGTGGGACAGGGCATCGTTAACTGAAGCTTTCTTT
j_call: TRBJ1-6; v_call: TRBV4-1; clone_size: NA; d_call: NA; cdr3_aa: CASSQDRSNSPLHF; cdr3_nt: TGCGCCAGCAGCCAAGATCGCAGTAATTCACCCCTCCACTTT
j_call: TRBJ2-3; v_call: TRBV7-2; clone_size: NA; d_call: NA; cdr3_aa: CAPGRDPTDTQYF; cdr3_nt: TGTGCCCCTGGGCGGGACCCCACAGATACGCAGTATTTT
j_call: TRBJ2-2; v_call: TRBV29-1; clone_size: NA; d_call: NA; cdr3_aa: CSVQVPGELFF; cdr3_nt: TGCAGCGTACAGGTGCCCGGGGAGCTGTTTTTT
j_call: TRBJ2-5; v_call: TRBV30; clone_size: NA; d_call: TRBD1; cdr3_aa: CAAHRGGFETQYF; cdr3_nt: TGTGCCGCACACAGGGGTGGGTTTGAGACCCAGTACTTC
j_call: TRBJ2-7; v_call: TRBV7-2; clone_size: NA; d_call: TRBD2; cdr3_aa: CASSLKLPTSGEQYF; cdr3_nt: TGTGCCAGCAGCTTAAAGTTACCGACTAGCGGGGAGCAGTACTTC
j_call: TRBJ2-1; v_call: TRBV20-1; clone_size: few; d_call: TRBD1; cdr3_aa: CSASRDSGLTEKYNEQFF; cdr3_nt: TGCAGTGCTTCCCGGGACAGCGGCCTTACGGAGAAGTACAATGAGCAGTTCTTC
j_call: TRBJ2-1; v_call: TRBV27; clone_size: many; d_call: TRBD2; cdr3_aa: CASSLFSGRNYNEQFF; cdr3_nt: TGTGCCAGCAGTCTCTTCAGCGGGAGAAACTACAATGAGCAGTTCTTC
j_call: TRBJ2-3; v_call: TRBV7-2; clone_size: NA; d_call: NA; cdr3_aa: CASSGRGDRTDTQYF; cdr3_nt: TGTGCCAGCAGCGGCCGCGGAGACCGCACAGATACGCAGTATTTT
j_call: TRBJ2-1; v_call: TRBV6-6; clone_size: NA; d_call: TRBD2; cdr3_aa: CATLAGGHNEQFF; cdr3_nt: TGTGCCACGCTAGCGGGGGGGCACAATGAGCAGTTCTTC
j_call: TRBJ2-5; v_call: TRBV28; clone_size: NA; d_call: TRBD1; cdr3_aa: CASSSDRVLFGQETQYF; cdr3_nt: TGTGCCAGCAGTTCGGACAGGGTTCTTTTCGGACAAGAGACCCAGTACTTC
j_call: TRBJ2-7; v_call: TRBV18; clone_size: NA; d_call: TRBD1; cdr3_aa: CASSPGQGSSYEQYF; cdr3_nt: TGTGCCAGCTCACCGGGACAGGGTTCCTCCTACGAGCAGTACTTC
j_call: TRBJ1-5; v_call: TRBV19; clone_size: NA; d_call: NA; cdr3_aa: CATRNQPQHF; cdr3_nt: TGTGCCACCCGCAATCAGCCCCAGCATTTT
j_call: TRBJ2-4; v_call: TRBV10-3; clone_size: few; d_call: NA; cdr3_aa: CAISGNIENIQYF; cdr3_nt: TGTGCCATCAGTGGCAACATCGAAAACATTCAGTACTTC
j_call: TRBJ2-4; v_call: TRBV7-2; clone_size: NA; d_call: NA; cdr3_aa: CASSFKNIQYF; cdr3_nt: TGTGCCAGCAGCTTCAAAAACATTCAGTACTTC
j_call: TRBJ1-1; v_call: TRBV11-2; clone_size: NA; d_call: TRBD1; cdr3_aa: CASSSRQGWDTEAFF; cdr3_nt: TGTGCCAGCAGCTCGCGACAGGGCTGGGACACTGAAGCTTTCTTT
j_call: TRBJ2-7; v_call: TRBV19; clone_size: few; d_call: TRBD2; cdr3_aa: CASSKWASGLYEQYF; cdr3_nt: TGTGCCAGTAGTAAGTGGGCTAGCGGATTATACGAGCAGTACTTC
j_call: TRBJ1-2; v_call: TRBV15; clone_size: few; d_call: NA; cdr3_aa: CATSRDTGPGRYGYTF; cdr3_nt: TGTGCCACCAGCAGAGATACAGGGCCGGGTCGCTATGGCTACACCTTC
j_call: TRBJ1-6; v_call: TRBV10-3; clone_size: few; d_call: TRBD1; cdr3_aa: CAIRGTGGLTSSYNSPLHF; cdr3_nt: TGTGCCATCAGAGGGACAGGGGGGCTCACGAGCTCCTATAATTCACCCCTCCACTTT
j_call: TRBJ1-2; v_call: TRBV28; clone_size: NA; d_call: NA; cdr3_aa: CASRRDQNYGYTF; cdr3_nt: TGTGCCAGCAGAAGGGACCAAAACTATGGCTACACCTTC
j_call: TRBJ2-5; v_call: TRBV7-8; clone_size: many; d_call: TRBD2; cdr3_aa: CASSWLAGGKETQYF; cdr3_nt: TGTGCCAGCAGCTGGCTAGCGGGAGGAAAAGAGACCCAGTACTTC
j_call: TRBJ2-3; v_call: TRBV24-1; clone_size: few; d_call: TRBD2; cdr3_aa: CATSDLMSGLDTDTQYF; cdr3_nt: TGTGCCACCAGTGATTTGATGTCCGGACTAGACACAGATACGCAGTATTTT
j_call: TRBJ1-4; v_call: TRBV7-9; clone_size: NA; d_call: TRBD1; cdr3_aa: CASSLRATGTSEKLFF; cdr3_nt: TGTGCCAGCAGCTTAAGGGCGACAGGGACTTCTGAAAAACTGTTTTTT
j_call: TRBJ1-3; v_call: TRBV12-3/TRBV12-4; clone_size: few; d_call: NA; cdr3_aa: CASSPGQRSGNTIYF; cdr3_nt: TGTGCCAGCAGCCCCGGACAGCGCTCTGGAAACACCATATATTTT
j_call: TRBJ2-1; v_call: TRBV12-5; clone_size: NA; d_call: TRBD2; cdr3_aa: CASGLGGRRVEQFF; cdr3_nt: TGTGCTAGTGGTTTGGGCGGGAGACGGGTTGAGCAGTTCTTC
j_call: TRBJ2-1; v_call: TRBV12-3/TRBV12-4; clone_size: NA; d_call: TRBD2; cdr3_aa: CASSPSGRVNEQFF; cdr3_nt: TGTGCCAGCAGTCCTAGCGGGAGGGTAAATGAGCAGTTCTTC
j_call: TRBJ2-1; v_call: TRBV3-1; clone_size: NA; d_call: TRBD2; cdr3_aa: CASSQDPPGLAGSYNEQFF; cdr3_nt: TGTGCCAGCAGCCAAGATCCCCCCGGACTAGCGGGCTCCTACAATGAGCAGTTCTTC